The 2 T cell receptor beta chains given below trace back to one sample, sequenced in a study of OX40 agonist ivuxolimab in advanced cancers. Clones were sequenced by immunoSEQ multiplex PCR, and TCRdb holds only the in-frame ones, with some missing. The sample records 60,000 to 80,000 clones, about 90% being singletons. Sequenced material: CD4+ or CD8+ T cells sorted from blood, taken in a trial of the OX40 agonist ivuxolimab. These receptors were taken from an adult with an advanced solid tumor such as melanoma, head and neck, liver or kidney cancer.

The chain carries TRBV30 and TRBJ1-3, with 8 bases fitting TRBD1. The CDR3 totals 12 residues. J gave up 7 bases and V 3 bases, and 2 bases lay outside the gene matches. The germline V gene encodes CDR1 GTSNPN and CDR2 SVGIG (reference sequence). CDR3 nucleotide sequence: TGTGCCTGGAGGAGGACAGGGAACACCATATATTTT. This encodes CAWRRTGNTIYF.

The rearrangement uses TRBV5-1 and TRBJ2-7; weak D call: TRBD2 (5 bases). Germline CDR1 is SGHRS and CDR2 is YFSETQ. V gave up 0 bases and J gave up 0 bases, with 10 bases separating them. The CDR3 is 15 residues long. The CDR3 DNA reads TGCGCCAGCAGCTTGGGAAGCGGAGTCTCCTACGAGCAGTACTTC. It specifies CASSLGSGVSYEQYF.